This entry describes one TCR beta chain. Its specificity is unknown. This entry is derived from a study of CD8+ T cells in alopecia areata. Overall study results and limits: Lesional scalp displayed greater clonality than normal scalp, most notably in alopecia totalis/universalis. In blood and scalp, many expanded lesional clones persisted during tofacitinib. Significant decreases in scalp clonality and expanded CD8+ clones followed tofacitinib treatment.

Extracted RNA was reverse transcribed, and the resulting cDNA served as sequencing template. This table comes from immunoSEQ multiplex PCR, and its TCRdb copy is limited to in-frame clones, with some not included. The sample shows about 250,000 clones, 60% of them seen only once. The treatment: oral pan-JAK inhibitor, 5-10 mg twice daily. The source of this sequence is a human donor with alopecia areata. This sample comprised CD4+ T cells sorted from blood, obtained at roughly week 52, from a patient treated with tofacitinib.

Here the CDR3 DNA reads TGTGCCAGCAGGACCGAGGGTTTTGGCGGGGAGCTGTTTTTT. Translation gives CASRTEGFGGELFF. V usage is TRBV6-5 and J usage is TRBJ2-2; D might be TRBD2 (5 bases). CDR1 MNHEY and CDR2 SVGAGI come from the germline V gene. V lost 6 bases and J 7 bases, leaving 15 bases between the germline ends. The CDR3 contains 14 residues.